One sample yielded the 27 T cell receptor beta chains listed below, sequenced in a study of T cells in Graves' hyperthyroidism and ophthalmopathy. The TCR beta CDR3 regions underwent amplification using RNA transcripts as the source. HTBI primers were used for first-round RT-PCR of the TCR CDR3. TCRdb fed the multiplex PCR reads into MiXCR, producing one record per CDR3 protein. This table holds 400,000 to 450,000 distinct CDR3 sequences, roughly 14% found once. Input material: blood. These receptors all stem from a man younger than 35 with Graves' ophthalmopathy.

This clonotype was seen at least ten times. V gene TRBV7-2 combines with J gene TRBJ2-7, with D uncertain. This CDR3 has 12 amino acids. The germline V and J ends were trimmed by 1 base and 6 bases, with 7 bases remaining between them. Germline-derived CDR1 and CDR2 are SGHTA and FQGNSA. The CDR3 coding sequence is TGTGCCAGCAGCTTAGTGGTTGTCGAGCAGTACTTC. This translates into CASSLVVVEQYF. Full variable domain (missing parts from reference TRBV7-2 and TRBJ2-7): GAGVSQSPSNKVTEKGKDVELRCDPISGHTALYWYRQSLGQGLEFLIYFQGNSAPDKSGLPSDRFSAERTGGSVSTLTIQRTQQEDSAVYLCASSLVVVEQYFGPGTRLTVT.

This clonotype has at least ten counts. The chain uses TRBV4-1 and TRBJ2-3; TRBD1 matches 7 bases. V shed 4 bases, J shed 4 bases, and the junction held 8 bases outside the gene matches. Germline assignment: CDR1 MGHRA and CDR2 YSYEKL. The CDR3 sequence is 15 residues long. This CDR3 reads CASSPADRDADTQYF. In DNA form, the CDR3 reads TGCGCCAGCAGCCCGGCAGACAGGGACGCAGATACGCAGTATTTT.

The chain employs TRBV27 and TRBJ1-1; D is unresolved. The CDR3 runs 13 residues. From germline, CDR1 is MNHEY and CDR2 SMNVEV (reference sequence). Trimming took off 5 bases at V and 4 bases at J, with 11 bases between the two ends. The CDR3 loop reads CASSAGEGTEAFF. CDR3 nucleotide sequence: TGTGCCAGCAGTGCTGGGGAAGGCACTGAAGCTTTCTTT.

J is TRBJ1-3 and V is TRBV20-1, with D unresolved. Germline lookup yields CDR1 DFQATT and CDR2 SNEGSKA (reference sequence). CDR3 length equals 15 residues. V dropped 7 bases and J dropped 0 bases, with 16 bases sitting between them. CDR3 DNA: TGCAGTGGGGCTGGCCGGGATAGCTCTGGAAACACCATATATTTT. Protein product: CSGAGRDSSGNTIYF.

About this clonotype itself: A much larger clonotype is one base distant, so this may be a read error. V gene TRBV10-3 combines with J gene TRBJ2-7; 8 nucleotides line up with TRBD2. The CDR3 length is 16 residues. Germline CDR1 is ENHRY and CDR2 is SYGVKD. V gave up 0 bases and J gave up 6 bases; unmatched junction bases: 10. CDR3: CAISESHTGGASEQYF. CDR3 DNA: TGTGCCATCAGTGAGTCCCATACCGGGGGGGCAAGCGAGCAGTACTTC.

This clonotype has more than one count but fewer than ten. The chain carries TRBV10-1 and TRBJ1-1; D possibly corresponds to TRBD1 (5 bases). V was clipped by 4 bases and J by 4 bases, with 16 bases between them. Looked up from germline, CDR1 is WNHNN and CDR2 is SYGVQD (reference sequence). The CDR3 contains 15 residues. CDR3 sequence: CASSGRPGRCTEAFF. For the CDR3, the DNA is TGCGCCAGCAGTGGCCGTCCAGGGCGATGCACTGAAGCTTTCTTT.

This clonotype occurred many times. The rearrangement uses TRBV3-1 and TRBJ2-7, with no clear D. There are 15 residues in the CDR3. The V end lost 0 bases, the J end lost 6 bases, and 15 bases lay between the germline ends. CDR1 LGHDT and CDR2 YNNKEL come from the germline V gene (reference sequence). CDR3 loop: CASSQELGRRSEQYF. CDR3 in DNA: TGTGCCAGCAGCCAAGAGTTGGGCAGGCGAAGCGAGCAGTACTTC.

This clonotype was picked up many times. The CDR3 protein is CASRKGLARDTQYF. CDR3 in DNA: TGTGCCAGCAGGAAAGGACTAGCGCGGGATACGCAGTATTTT. V usage is TRBV11-2 and J usage is TRBJ2-3; 9 bases map to TRBD2. Unmatched junction bases numbered 7, after V lost 6 bases and J lost 6 bases. This CDR3 contains 14 residues. CDR1 and CDR2 from the germline V gene are SGHAT and FQNNGV.

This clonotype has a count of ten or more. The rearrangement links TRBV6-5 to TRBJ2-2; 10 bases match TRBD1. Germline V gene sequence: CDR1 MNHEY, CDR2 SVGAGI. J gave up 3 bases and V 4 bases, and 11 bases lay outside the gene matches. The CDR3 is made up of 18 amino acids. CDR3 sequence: CASSSHLRQGAYTGELFF. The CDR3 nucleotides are TGTGCCAGCAGTTCTCACCTGCGACAGGGGGCCTACACCGGGGAGCTGTTTTTT.

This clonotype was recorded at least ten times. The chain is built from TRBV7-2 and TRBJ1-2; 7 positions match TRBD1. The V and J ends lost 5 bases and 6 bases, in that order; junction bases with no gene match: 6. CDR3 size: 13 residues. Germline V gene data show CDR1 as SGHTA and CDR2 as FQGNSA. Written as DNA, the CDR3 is TGTGCCAGCAGCCACGGGACAGTGGATGGCTACACCTTC. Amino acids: CASSHGTVDGYTF.

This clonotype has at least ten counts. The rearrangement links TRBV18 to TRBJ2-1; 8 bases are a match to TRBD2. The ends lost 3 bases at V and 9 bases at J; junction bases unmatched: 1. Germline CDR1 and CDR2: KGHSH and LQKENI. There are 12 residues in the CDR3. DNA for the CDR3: TGTGCCAGCTCACCCCGGGAGGGTGAGCAGTTCTTC. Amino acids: CASSPREGEQFF.

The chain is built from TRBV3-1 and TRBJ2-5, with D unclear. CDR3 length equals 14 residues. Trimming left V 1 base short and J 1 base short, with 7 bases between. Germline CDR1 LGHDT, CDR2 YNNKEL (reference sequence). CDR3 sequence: CASSQGGSQETQYF. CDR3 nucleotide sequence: TGTGCCAGCAGCCAAGGGGGTTCCCAAGAGACCCAGTACTTC.

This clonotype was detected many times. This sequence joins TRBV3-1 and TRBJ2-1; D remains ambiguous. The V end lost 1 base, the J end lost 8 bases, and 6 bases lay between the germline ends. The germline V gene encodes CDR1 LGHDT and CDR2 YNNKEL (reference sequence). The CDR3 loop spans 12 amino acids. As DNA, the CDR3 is TGTGCCAGCAGCCAAGTGGGTGATGAGCAGTTCTTC. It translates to CASSQVGDEQFF.

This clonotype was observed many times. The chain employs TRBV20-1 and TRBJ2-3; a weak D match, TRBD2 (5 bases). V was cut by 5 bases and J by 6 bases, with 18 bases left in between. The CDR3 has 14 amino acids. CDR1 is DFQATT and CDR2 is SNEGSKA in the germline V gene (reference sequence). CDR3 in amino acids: CSAPEERGRDTQYF. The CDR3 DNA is TGCAGTGCTCCAGAAGAACGGGGTCGGGATACGCAGTATTTT.

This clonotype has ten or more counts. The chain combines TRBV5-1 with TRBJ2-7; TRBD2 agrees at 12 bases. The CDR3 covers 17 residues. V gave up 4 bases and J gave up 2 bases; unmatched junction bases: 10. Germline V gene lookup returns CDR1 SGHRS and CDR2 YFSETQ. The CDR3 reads CASSPFSPSGRAYEQYF. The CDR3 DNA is TGCGCCAGCAGCCCCTTTTCACCTAGCGGGAGGGCCTACGAGCAGTACTTC.

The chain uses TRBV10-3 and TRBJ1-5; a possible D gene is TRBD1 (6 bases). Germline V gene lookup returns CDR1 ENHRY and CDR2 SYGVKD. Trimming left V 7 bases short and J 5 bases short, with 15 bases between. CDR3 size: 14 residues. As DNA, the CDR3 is TGTGCCATCAAGGGGGATACTGGCGATCAGCCCCAGCATTTT. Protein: CAIKGDTGDQPQHF.

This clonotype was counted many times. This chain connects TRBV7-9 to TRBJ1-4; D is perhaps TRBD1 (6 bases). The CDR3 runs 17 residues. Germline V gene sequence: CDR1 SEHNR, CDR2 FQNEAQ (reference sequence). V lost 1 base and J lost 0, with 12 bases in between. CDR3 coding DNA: TGTGCCAGCAGCTTAGGTCGGGACACCGCAACTAATGAAAAACTGTTTTTT. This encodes CASSLGRDTATNEKLFF.

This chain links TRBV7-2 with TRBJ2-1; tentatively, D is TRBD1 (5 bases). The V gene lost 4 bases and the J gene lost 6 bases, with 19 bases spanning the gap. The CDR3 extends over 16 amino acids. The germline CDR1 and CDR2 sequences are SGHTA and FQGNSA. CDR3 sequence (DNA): TGTGCCAGCAGCTACGAAAGGGGCTGGCGTTCCAATGAGCAGTTCTTC. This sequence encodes CASSYERGWRSNEQFF.

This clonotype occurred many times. The CDR3 bases are TGTGCCAGCAGCTTAACGTTCAGTGAAGCTTTCTTT. Encoded protein: CASSLTFSEAFF. V usage is TRBV7-2 and J usage is TRBJ1-1; D not certain. This CDR3 has 12 amino acids. Trimming removed 2 bases from V and 7 bases from J, with 8 bases in between. The germline gives CDR1 SGHTA, CDR2 FQGNSA. Complete variable domain (other parts from reference TRBV7-2 and TRBJ1-1): GAGVSQSPSNKVTEKGKDVELRCDPISGHTALYWYRQSLGQGLEFLIYFQGNSAPDKSGLPSDRFSAERTGGSVSTLTIQRTQQEDSAVYLCASSLTFSEAFFGQGTRLTVV.

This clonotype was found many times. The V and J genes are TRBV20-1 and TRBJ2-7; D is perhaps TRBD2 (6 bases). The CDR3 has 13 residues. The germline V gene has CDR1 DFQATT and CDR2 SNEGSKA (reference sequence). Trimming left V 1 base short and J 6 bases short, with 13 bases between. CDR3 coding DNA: TGCAGTGCTAGAGGGAGGGAGCTGGGCGAGCAGTACTTC. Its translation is CSARGRELGEQYF.

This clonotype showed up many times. Here the CDR3 DNA reads TGTGCCAGCACCAAAGACTACCAGAACACCGGGGAGCTGTTTTTT. Translating gives CASTKDYQNTGELFF. This rearrangement joins TRBV27 to TRBJ2-2; D is perhaps TRBD2 (5 bases). V was cut by 7 bases and J by 1 base, with 13 bases left in between. The CDR3 consists of 15 residues. CDR1 and CDR2 from the germline V gene are MNHEY and SMNVEV (reference sequence).

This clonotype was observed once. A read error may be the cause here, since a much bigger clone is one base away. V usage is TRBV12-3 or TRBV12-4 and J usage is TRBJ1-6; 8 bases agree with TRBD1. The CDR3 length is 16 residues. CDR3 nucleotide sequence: TGTGCCAGCAGTTTAGGGACGGGACAGGTCGGTTCACCCCCCCACTTT. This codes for CASSLGTGQVGSPPHF.

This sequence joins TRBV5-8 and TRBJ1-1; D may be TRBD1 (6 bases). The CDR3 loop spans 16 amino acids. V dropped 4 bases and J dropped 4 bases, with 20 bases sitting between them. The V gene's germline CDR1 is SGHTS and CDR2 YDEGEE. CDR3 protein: CASSLPPQGWATEAFF. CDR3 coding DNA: TGTGCCAGCAGCCTACCCCCACAGGGATGGGCCACTGAAGCTTTCTTT. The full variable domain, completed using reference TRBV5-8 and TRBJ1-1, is EAGVTQSPTHLIKTRGQQATLRCSPISGHTSVYWYQQALGLGLQFLLWYDEGEERNRGNFPPRFSGRQFPNYSSELNVNALELEDSALYLCASSLPPQGWATEAFFGQGTRLTVV.

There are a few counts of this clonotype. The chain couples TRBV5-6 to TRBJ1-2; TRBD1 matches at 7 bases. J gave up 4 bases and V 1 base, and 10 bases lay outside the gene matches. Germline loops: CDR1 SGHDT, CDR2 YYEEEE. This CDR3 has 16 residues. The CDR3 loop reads CASSLPGTAGGYGYTF. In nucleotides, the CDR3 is TGTGCCAGCAGCTTGCCCGGGACAGCCGGGGGCTATGGCTACACCTTC.

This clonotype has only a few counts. The CDR3 region is CASRTSEADTQYF. CDR3 DNA sequence: TGTGCCAGTAGGACTAGCGAAGCAGATACGCAGTATTTT. This chain connects TRBV19 to TRBJ2-3, with TRBD2 matching over 8 bases. CDR1 and CDR2 (germline): LNHDA, SQIVND (reference sequence). V shed 6 bases, J shed 4 bases, and the junction held 3 bases outside the gene matches. The CDR3 covers 13 residues.

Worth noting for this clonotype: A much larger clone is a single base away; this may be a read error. CDR3: CASRGDGHNYGYTF. DNA for the CDR3: TGTGCCAGCAGGGGGGACGGCCATAACTATGGCTACACCTTC. The rearrangement uses TRBV2 and TRBJ1-2; possibly TRBD1 for D (5 bases). CDR1 SNHLY and CDR2 FYNNEI come from the germline V gene. Trimming left V 6 bases short and J 1 base short, with 12 bases between. The CDR3 has 14 residues. The full variable domain, its missing parts supplied by reference TRBV2 and TRBJ1-2, is EPEVTQTPSHQVTQMGQEVILRCVPISNHLYFYWYRQILGQKVEFLVSFYNNEISEKSEIFDDQFSVERPDGSNFTLKIRSTKLEDSAMYFCASRGDGHNYGYTFGSGTRLTVV.

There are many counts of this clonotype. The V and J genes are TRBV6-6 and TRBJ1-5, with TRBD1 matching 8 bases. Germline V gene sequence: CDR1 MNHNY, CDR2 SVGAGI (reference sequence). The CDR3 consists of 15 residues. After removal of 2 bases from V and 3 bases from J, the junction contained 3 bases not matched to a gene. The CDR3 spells CASSYGTGPNQPQHF. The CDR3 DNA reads TGTGCCAGCAGTTACGGGACAGGTCCCAATCAGCCCCAGCATTTT.